This T cell receptor beta chain was captured by sequencing in a study of T cell changes during pregnancy in multiple sclerosis. Assay used: immunoSEQ multiplex PCR; TCRdb lists only in-frame clones, some missing. The sample yields some 99,000 clones, 92% seen once. This specimen consisted of peripheral blood, obtained after pregnancy. This TCR came from a female donor in good health, enrolled as a control in a pregnancy study.

The CDR3 bases are TGTGCCAGTATGGCGGGGGATCAGCCCCAGCATTTT. Amino acids: CASMAGDQPQHF. The genes are TRBV19 and TRBJ1-5; tentatively, D is TRBD1 (5 bases). The CDR3 loop spans 12 amino acids. The V end was cut by 7 bases, the J end by 5 bases, with 9 bases between. Germline CDR1 reads LNHDA; CDR2 reads SQIVND (reference sequence).